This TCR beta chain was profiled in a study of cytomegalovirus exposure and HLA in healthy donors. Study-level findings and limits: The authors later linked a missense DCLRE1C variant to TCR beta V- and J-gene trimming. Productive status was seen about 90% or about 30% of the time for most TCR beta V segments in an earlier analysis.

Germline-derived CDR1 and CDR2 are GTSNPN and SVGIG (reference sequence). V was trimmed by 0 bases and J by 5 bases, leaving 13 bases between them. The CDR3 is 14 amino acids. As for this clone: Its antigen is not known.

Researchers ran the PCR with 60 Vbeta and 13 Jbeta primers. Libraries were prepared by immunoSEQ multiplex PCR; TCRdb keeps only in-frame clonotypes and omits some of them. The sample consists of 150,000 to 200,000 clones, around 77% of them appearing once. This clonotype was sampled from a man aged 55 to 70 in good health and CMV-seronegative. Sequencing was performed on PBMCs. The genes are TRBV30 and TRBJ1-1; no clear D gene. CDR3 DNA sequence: TGTGCCTGGAGTGTTAAAGGGAGTAATACTGAAGCTTTCTTT. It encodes CAWSVKGSNTEAFF. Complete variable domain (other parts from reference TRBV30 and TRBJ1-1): SQTIHQWPATLVQPVGSPLSLECTVEGTSNPNLYWYRQAAGRGLQLLFYSVGIGQISSEVPQNLSASRPQDRQFILSSKKLLLSDSGFYLCAWSVKGSNTEAFFGQGTRLTVV.